The clone carrying this TCR beta chain occurred many times. These data come from a study of T-cell reconstitution after alpha-beta-depleted transplantation in children. Germline loops: CDR1 SQVTM, CDR2 ANQGSEA. Unmatched junction bases numbered 5, after V lost 4 bases and J lost 5 bases. The CDR3 is 13 amino acids. Library preparation (for TCRbeta) was performed with unique molecular identifiers. TCRdb ran MiXCR on the PCR reads and lists one entry per CDR3 protein. The data show about 90,000 distinct CDR3 sequences, with roughly 8% seen just once and just under 7% held by the top ten. The rearrangement links TRBV29-1 to TRBJ1-1; TRBD1 matches at 9 bases. This receptor was taken from a human donor who donated a stem cell graft to a child with congenital amegakaryocytic thrombocytopenia. The source material was PBMCs from the stem cell graft donor, sampled from the stem cell graft. The CDR3 nucleotides read TGCAGCGTTGTGAGGGACAGGGATACTGAAGCTTTCTTT. Its protein is CSVVRDRDTEAFF. Based on the CDR3 plus reference TRBV29-1 and TRBJ1-1, the full variable domain is SAVISQKPSRDICQRGTSLTIQCQVDSQVTMMFWYRQQPGQSLTLIATANQGSEATYESGFVIDKFPISRPNLTFSTLTVSNMSPEDSSIYLCSVVRDRDTEAFFGQGTRLTVV.